The clone carrying this T cell receptor (beta chain) has just a few counts. Its antigen remains unidentified. This sample stems from a study of beta chain features in type 1 diabetes. The wider study: The study examined 107,917,701 sorted cells across all samples.

General study findings and limits: Individuals with type 1 diabetes displayed fewer insertions and more deletions at VDJ junctions. The naive, central memory and Treg TCRB repertoires of patients appeared to be more similar to one another than those of healthy donors.

All of the isolated RNA was reverse transcribed, so expressed TCRB transcripts were sequenced. The table came from immunoSEQ multiplex PCR; TCRdb's copy has only in-frame clones and leaves some out. Among roughly 500,000 clones listed, roughly 30% were seen once. One heparinised blood draw averaging roughly 120 mL was given by each donor. Trimming at V came to 2 bases and at J to 6 bases, leaving 3 bases not matched to a gene. This CDR3 is 14 amino acids long. CDR1 and CDR2 (germline): SEHNR, FQNEAQ (reference sequence). Sample: naive CD4+ T cells from blood. The sequence was collected from a man between 18 and 29 years old in good health. The chain joins TRBV7-9 to TRBJ2-7, with TRBD2 matching 11 bases. The CDR3 loop reads CASSLLAGGPEQYF. The CDR3 nucleotides read TGTGCCAGCAGCTTACTAGCGGGAGGACCCGAGCAGTACTTC.